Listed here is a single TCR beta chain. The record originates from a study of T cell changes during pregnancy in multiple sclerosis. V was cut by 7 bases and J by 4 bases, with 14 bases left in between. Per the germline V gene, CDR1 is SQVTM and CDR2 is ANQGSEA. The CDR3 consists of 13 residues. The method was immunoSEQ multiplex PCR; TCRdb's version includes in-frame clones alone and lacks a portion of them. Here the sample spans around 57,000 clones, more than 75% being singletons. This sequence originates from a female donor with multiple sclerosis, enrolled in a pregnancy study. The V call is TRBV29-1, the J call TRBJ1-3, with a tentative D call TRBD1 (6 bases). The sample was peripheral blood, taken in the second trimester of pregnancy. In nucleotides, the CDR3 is TGCAGCGCCCTAACAGGGTACGGAAACACCATATATTTT. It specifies CSALTGYGNTIYF. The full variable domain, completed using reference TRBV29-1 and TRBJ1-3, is SAVISQKPSRDICQRGTSLTIQCQVDSQVTMMFWYRQQPGQSLTLIATANQGSEATYESGFVIDKFPISRPNLTFSTLTVSNMSPEDSSIYLCSALTGYGNTIYFGEGSWLTVV.